One sample yielded the 28 T cell receptor beta chains listed below, sequenced in a study of T cells in Graves' hyperthyroidism and ophthalmopathy. Authors of the study amplified TCR beta CDR3 regions from RNA transcripts. The primer set for the first-round RT-PCR of the TCR CDR3 was HTBI. One entry per CDR3 protein results from TCRdb running MiXCR on the multiplex PCR reads. Among just over 550,000 distinct CDR3 sequences listed, more than 45% were seen once. Sequenced input: peripheral blood or thyroid tissue (not recorded which). The receptors derive from a woman younger than 30 with Graves' hyperthyroidism.

V and J are TRBV20-1 and TRBJ1-6; 8 positions match TRBD1. CDR1 is DFQATT, CDR2 SNEGSKA, per germline (reference sequence). Germline trimming cut 5 bases from V and 0 bases from J; bases unmatched to any gene: 9. This CDR3 comprises 17 residues. CDR3 in DNA: TGCAGTGCTCTCGGACAGGGTATTAGCTCCTATAATTCACCCCTCCACTTT. As protein: CSALGQGISSYNSPLHF.

To note about this clonotype: A read error is likely, as this CDR3 ends without the conserved phenylalanine or tryptophan. The DNA is omitted, as the CDR3 cannot be located on it reliably, and the CDR3 follows TCRdb's listing. The chain is built from TRBV5-6 and TRBJ1-3. Germline lookup yields CDR1 SGHDT and CDR2 YYEEEE. Ends included, the CDR3 has 9 residues. The CDR3 loop reads CASSPWPGM.

This chain joins TRBV7-2 and TRBJ2-7; D tentatively reads TRBD1 or TRBD2 (6 bases each). V was clipped by 3 bases and J by 2 bases, with 11 bases between them. CDR1 and CDR2 (germline): SGHTA, FQGNSA. This CDR3 comprises 14 residues. The CDR3 reads CASSLKGGAYEQYF. The DNA for the CDR3 is TGTGCCAGCAGCTTGAAGGGGGGAGCCTACGAGCAGTACTTC.

This chain uses TRBV2 with TRBJ1-5; TRBD1 might be the D (5 bases). Germline V gene data show CDR1 as SNHLY and CDR2 as FYNNEI. V lost 2 bases, J lost 1 base, and 18 bases lay in between. The CDR3 has 18 amino acids. The CDR3 sequence is CASSEWLIPGLSNQPQHF. DNA for the CDR3: TGTGCCAGCAGTGAATGGCTTATACCGGGGCTCAGCAATCAGCCCCAGCATTTT.

The genes are TRBV10-3 and TRBJ1-2; D is uncertain. V was shortened by 2 bases and J by 4 bases, with 2 bases between the two germline ends. The CDR3 has 11 amino acids. Germline CDR1 is ENHRY and CDR2 is SYGVKD. The CDR3 DNA sequence: TGTGCCATCAGTGAGCTCTATGGCTACACCTTC. This sequence encodes CAISELYGYTF.

The chain joins TRBV20-1 to TRBJ1-4; D remains unclear. Germline lookup yields CDR1 DFQATT and CDR2 SNEGSKA (reference sequence). This CDR3 comprises 13 residues. The V end was cut by 3 bases, the J end by 4 bases, with 9 bases between. DNA of the CDR3: TGCAGTGCTAGTTCCAGCAATAATGAAAAACTGTTTTTT. Residues: CSASSSNNEKLFF.

Turning to this clonotype: The junction departs from the called germline gene at one end, perhaps through a read error. V and J are TRBV15 and TRBJ2-6; D might be TRBD1 (7 bases). This CDR3 is built from 19 residues. Per germline, CDR1 LNHNV and CDR2 YYDKDF (reference sequence). The CDR3 nucleotides are TGTGCCACCAGCAGGGGATCAGGGGGGTTCAACCTCTGGGGCAACACTGAAGCTTTC. Amino acid sequence: CATSRGSGGFNLWGNTEAF.

The chain has TRBV20-1 and TRBJ1-1; D perhaps matches TRBD1 (5 bases). The V gene lost 5 bases and the J gene lost 1 base, with 11 bases spanning the gap. Germline V CDR1 and CDR2: DFQATT, SNEGSKA (reference sequence). The CDR3 covers 13 residues. CDR3 coding DNA: TGCAGTGCTCGACCCCAGGGGAACACTGAAGCTTTCTTT. It is translated as CSARPQGNTEAFF.

The rearrangement joins TRBV2 to TRBJ2-2, with D hard to call. V lost 5 bases and J lost 8, with 9 bases in between. Germline loops: CDR1 SNHLY, CDR2 FYNNEI. The CDR3 runs to 12 residues. CDR3 bases: TGTGCCAGCAGTCGGGCCCAAGGGGAGCTGTTTTTT. Its translation is CASSRAQGELFF.

The rearrangement links TRBV7-2 to TRBJ2-5, with 7 bases lining up with TRBD2. Germline loops: CDR1 SGHTA, CDR2 FQGNSA. The ends lost 2 bases at V and 5 bases at J; junction bases unmatched: 5. The CDR3 loop spans 14 amino acids. CDR3 protein: CASSLQRERETQYF. The CDR3 DNA reads TGTGCCAGCAGCTTACAGCGGGAAAGGGAGACCCAGTACTTC.

This rearrangement joins TRBV10-3 to TRBJ1-2; D unclear. The germline gives CDR1 ENHRY, CDR2 SYGVKD. Trimming removed 2 bases at V and 7 bases at J, with 5 bases between. This CDR3 contains 11 residues. CDR3 loop: CAISEGLGYTF. CDR3 sequence (DNA): TGTGCCATCAGTGAGGGTCTTGGCTACACCTTC.

This rearrangement joins TRBV24-1 to TRBJ2-3, with D uncertain. The CDR3 has 12 residues. Trimming took 3 bases from V and 5 from J, leaving 5 bases between them. CDR1 is KGHDR and CDR2 is SFDVKD in the germline V gene. CDR3 DNA: TGTGCCACCAGTGATCCCGGAGATACGCAGTATTTT. Encoded protein: CATSDPGDTQYF.

This clonotype occurred a few times. This chain connects TRBV7-9 to TRBJ1-1; the match to TRBD1 covers 7 bases. Germline V gene lookup returns CDR1 SEHNR and CDR2 FQNEAQ (reference sequence). The junction had 9 bases not matched to a gene; V was cut back by 6 bases and J by 8 bases. CDR3 size: 13 residues. The CDR3 DNA is TGTGCCAGCAGACGAGGACAGGAGTACGAAGCTTTCTTT. Amino acids: CASRRGQEYEAFF.

As concerns this clonotype: A much more abundant neighbour one base away suggests this may be a read error. Here the CDR3 DNA reads TGTGCCAGCAGCAAAACAGGGGCTGGAAACACCATGTATTTT. This gives the protein CASSKTGAGNTMYF. This chain uses TRBV7-2 with TRBJ1-3; the match to TRBD1 covers 7 bases. Germline V gene lookup returns CDR1 SGHTA and CDR2 FQGNSA. This CDR3 is 14 amino acids long. Full variable domain (outside the CDR3, taken from reference TRBV7-2 and TRBJ1-3): GAGVSQSPSNKVTEKGKDVELRCDPISGHTALYWYRQSLGQGLEFLIYFQGNSAPDKSGLPSDRFSAERTGGSVSTLTIQRTQQEDSAVYLCASSKTGAGNTMYFGEGSWLTVV.

The chain recombines TRBV15 with TRBJ2-6; perhaps TRBD2 as D (5 bases). The CDR3 spans 16 residues. Trimming took off 3 bases at V and 0 bases at J, with 9 bases between the two ends. Germline lookup yields CDR1 LNHNV and CDR2 YYDKDF (reference sequence). The chain's CDR3 is CATSSQTISGANVLTF. CDR3 in DNA: TGTGCCACCAGCAGCCAGACTATCTCTGGGGCCAACGTCCTGACTTTC.

This clonotype came up a few times. The chain recombines TRBV7-9 with TRBJ1-1; D not resolved. This CDR3 comprises 15 residues. Trimming removed 2 bases from V and 0 bases from J, with 10 bases in between. Germline CDR1 is SEHNR and CDR2 is FQNEAQ (reference sequence). The CDR3 coding sequence is TGTGCCAGCAGCTTATTTGGGAACCTGAACACTGAAGCTTTCTTT. This encodes CASSLFGNLNTEAFF.

This clonotype appeared many times. The J gene is TRBJ1-2, the V gene TRBV15, with D perhaps TRBD1 (5 bases). V was trimmed by 3 bases and J by 5 bases, leaving 10 bases between them. The CDR3 loop spans 13 amino acids. Germline lookup yields CDR1 LNHNV and CDR2 YYDKDF (reference sequence). CDR3 region: CATSSGGRYGYTF. CDR3 DNA: TGTGCCACCAGCAGCGGGGGGAGGTATGGCTACACCTTC. Using reference TRBV15 and TRBJ1-2 for the parts outside the CDR3, the full variable domain is DAMVIQNPRYQVTQFGKPVTLSCSQTLNHNVMYWYQQKSSQAPKLLFHYYDKDFNNEADTPDNFQSRRPNTSFCFLDIRSPGLGDTAMYLCATSSGGRYGYTFGSGTRLTVV.

V is TRBV2 and J is TRBJ1-6; the D is unclear. V shed 7 bases and J shed 0 bases, with 10 bases lying between them. This CDR3 comprises 15 residues. In germline, CDR1 is SNHLY, CDR2 FYNNEI. CDR3 amino acids: CASTPGSSYNSPLHF. DNA of the CDR3: TGTGCCAGCACCCCCGGGAGCTCCTATAATTCACCCCTCCACTTT.

The chain combines TRBV2 with TRBJ2-2; TRBD1 matches 7 bases. The V gene end was trimmed by 5 bases and the J gene end by 0 bases; junction bases not matched to a gene: 3. The CDR3 length is 15 residues. Germline CDR1 reads SNHLY; CDR2 reads FYNNEI. The CDR3 DNA sequence: TGTGCCAGCAGTTCAACAGGGGCGAACACCGGGGAGCTGTTTTTT. Amino acid sequence: CASSSTGANTGELFF.

In this sample, this clonotype turned up many times. The J gene is TRBJ1-2, the V gene TRBV2; TRBD1 might be the D (5 bases). The CDR3 length is 12 residues. Germline V gene lookup returns CDR1 SNHLY and CDR2 FYNNEI. Trimming stripped 8 bases from V and 2 bases from J, with 9 bases between. The CDR3 loop reads CASDRENYGYTF. CDR3 nucleotide sequence: TGTGCCAGCGACAGAGAGAACTATGGCTACACCTTC. Using reference TRBV2 and TRBJ1-2 for the parts outside the CDR3, the full variable domain is EPEVTQTPSHQVTQMGQEVILRCVPISNHLYFYWYRQILGQKVEFLVSFYNNEISEKSEIFDDQFSVERPDGSNFTLKIRSTKLEDSAMYFCASDRENYGYTFGSGTRLTVV.

The chain couples TRBV25-1 to TRBJ1-1; D is undetermined. Between the trimmed V and J ends, which lost 6 bases and 0 bases, there was a span of 11 bases. The CDR3 consists of 14 residues. Germline-derived CDR1 and CDR2 are MGHDK and SYGVNS. The CDR3 DNA follows: TGTGCCAGCAGCCAAGAAGGCATGAACACTGAAGCTTTCTTT. Its protein product is CASSQEGMNTEAFF.

This clonotype was recorded once. V is TRBV10-3 and J is TRBJ2-7; D gene uncertain. The germline gives CDR1 ENHRY, CDR2 SYGVKD. This CDR3 has 14 residues. Trimming took 6 bases from V and 1 from J, leaving 13 bases between them. CDR3 residues: CAISLSRYSYEQYF. As DNA, the CDR3 is TGTGCCATCAGCTTGTCCCGCTATTCCTACGAGCAGTACTTC.

The chain uses TRBV7-2 and TRBJ1-6, with D possibly being TRBD1 (6 bases). Germline V gene data show CDR1 as SGHTA and CDR2 as FQGNSA. V lost 1 base, J lost 10 bases, and 14 bases lay in between. This CDR3 has 15 residues. The CDR3 sequence: CASSLEPGGQSPLHF. The CDR3 DNA follows: TGTGCCAGCAGCTTAGAACCTGGGGGGCAATCACCCCTCCACTTT.

The CDR3 reads CASTGYYGYTF. The CDR3 DNA follows: TGTGCCAGCACCGGGTACTATGGCTACACCTTC. The chain combines TRBV6-6 with TRBJ1-2, with no clear D. CDR1 is MNHNY, CDR2 SVGAGI, per germline (reference sequence). V shed 7 bases and J shed 3 bases, with 6 bases lying between them. The length of the CDR3 is 11 residues.

This clonotype occurred many times. The chain employs TRBV12-3 or TRBV12-4 and TRBJ1-2; no clear D. The CDR3 has 11 amino acids. V was cut by 3 bases and J by 7 bases, with 6 bases left in between. As DNA, the CDR3 is TGTGCCAGCAGTTTGACTCGTGGCTACACCTTC. Encoded protein: CASSLTRGYTF.

This clonotype was counted a single time. The genes are TRBV15 and TRBJ2-2, with TRBD1 as a possible D gene (6 bases). Trimming cost V 6 bases and J 0 bases, with 11 bases left between them. The CDR3 loop spans 15 amino acids. The V gene's germline CDR1 is LNHNV and CDR2 YYDKDF (reference sequence). The chain's CDR3 is CATRRDTSNTGELFF. The DNA for the CDR3 is TGTGCCACCAGGAGGGACACATCGAACACCGGGGAGCTGTTTTTT.

This chain links TRBV10-3 with TRBJ2-5; possibly TRBD2 for D (6 bases). There are 13 residues in the CDR3. Looked up from germline, CDR1 is ENHRY and CDR2 is SYGVKD. V was clipped by 6 bases and J by 5 bases, with 13 bases between them. The DNA of the CDR3 is TGTGCCATCAGAACGACTAGTAGGGAGACCCAGTACTTC. Protein product: CAIRTTSRETQYF.

There are many counts of this clonotype. J is TRBJ1-1 and V is TRBV29-1; TRBD1 agrees at 11 bases. CDR3 length: 13 residues. The V segment lost 7 bases and the J segment 6 bases; nucleotides outside the gene matches: 7. CDR1 SQVTM and CDR2 ANQGSEA come from the germline V gene. In DNA, the CDR3 is TGCAGCGCCGGACAGGGGGCGTTCCCTGAAGCTTTCTTT. Translation: CSAGQGAFPEAFF.